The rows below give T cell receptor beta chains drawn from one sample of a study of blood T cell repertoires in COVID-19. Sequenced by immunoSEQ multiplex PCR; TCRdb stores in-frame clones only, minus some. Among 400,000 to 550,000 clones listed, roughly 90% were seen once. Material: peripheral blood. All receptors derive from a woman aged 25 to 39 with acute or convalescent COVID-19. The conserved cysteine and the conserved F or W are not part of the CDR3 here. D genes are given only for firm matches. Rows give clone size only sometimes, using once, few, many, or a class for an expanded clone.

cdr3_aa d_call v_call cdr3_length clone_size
ASSVDSRAGGAYEQY TRBD2 TRBV5-6 15 -
ASSANQGGNSPLH - TRBV18 13 -
AWSILMNTEAF - TRBV30 11 -
SVLGGGWEQY - TRBV29-1 10 -
ASSTSLTAGNTIY - TRBV19 13 -
ASSFSVGGAAYEQY - TRBV5-6 14 few
ASSVGQFSYEQY - TRBV9 12 -
ASSLGVDTQY - TRBV28 10 -
ASSYAGLAANVLT - TRBV6-2/TRBV6-3 13 -
ASSQQGGTYEQY TRBD1 TRBV6-5 12 -
ASSLTGDHNSPLH TRBD1 TRBV2 13 -
ATQLGGGAVEQF TRBD2 TRBV27 12 -
ASSPQETGRSYNEQF - TRBV18 15 -
AISEEIAGGSYEQY TRBD2 TRBV10-3 14 -
ASSQEGGGITDTQY TRBD2 TRBV3-1/TRBV3-2 14 -
ASSLGLAGIGEQF TRBD2 TRBV5-5 13 once
ASSFHRSGVSTGELF - TRBV3-1/TRBV3-2 15 -
ASSLGQSSGYT - TRBV5-1 11 -
ASSPSGVRPDTQY TRBD2 TRBV6-2/TRBV6-3 13 few
ASSDSPNTEAF - TRBV6-5 11 -
ASGFPWGGENTEAF - TRBV12-5 14 -
ASSFTGRDTEAF - TRBV5-5 12 -
ASSPGLAENTGELF TRBD2 TRBV18 14 -
ASNRDRNTEAF TRBD1 TRBV2 11 -
AGGDSGNTIY - TRBV12-3/TRBV12-4 10 few
ASRYAGGYT - TRBV6-5 9 once
ASSLQGRATEAF - TRBV2 12 -
ASSLERTGTYEQY TRBD1 TRBV11-2 13 few
ASSKDSGEWETQY TRBD2 TRBV18 13 -
ASRETGGQETQY TRBD2 TRBV7-9 12 -
ASSITGGNSPLH TRBD1 TRBV6-5 12 -
ASSLYRSNTGELF - TRBV5-1 13 few
ASSPGQGAGEQY TRBD1 TRBV10-2 12 -
ASSPNSGHVYEQY - TRBV18 13 once
SATRVGANTYEQY - TRBV29-1 13 -
ASSLTVTNEKLF - TRBV5-1 12 -
ASSLDVGQGGYNEQF - TRBV11-3 15 -
SASVPHRNNEKLF - TRBV20-1 13 -
ATEEAADTQY - TRBV6-5 10 -
ASSARTVLGDYGYT - TRBV28 14 -
ASSQFETPLH - TRBV3-1/TRBV3-2 10 -
ASSRDSYFEQY TRBD1 TRBV4-1 11 -
ASSLGQHNEQF - TRBV7-8 11 -